Listed below are T cell receptor beta chains from one sample, sequenced in a study of blood T cell repertoires in COVID-19. Assay: immunoSEQ multiplex PCR; the TCRdb copy retains only in-frame clones and omits some. The sample contains about 170,000 clones, roughly 82% of which appear only once. Specimen: peripheral blood. The receptors derive from a middle-aged woman with COVID-19, enrolled during active disease. Each CDR3 is given with its conserved first and last residue. D genes are given only for firm matches. Clone size, where shown, is once, few, many, or a class for clones that have expanded.

.,TRBV6-5,.,TRBJ2-2,CASTASWNTGELFF,TGTGCCAGCACGGCTAGCTGGAACACCGGGGAGCTGTTTTTT
TRBD2,TRBV18,.,TRBJ2-2,CASSPRASGKPVTGELFF,TGTGCCAGCTCACCACGGGCTAGCGGGAAACCTGTTACCGGGGAGCTGTTTTTT
.,TRBV6-6,.,TRBJ1-1,CASTNGGIAEAFF,TGTGCCAGCACCAACGGGGGGATCGCTGAAGCTTTCTTT
.,TRBV13,.,TRBJ2-1,CASSTGTPGGEQFF,TGTGCCAGCAGCACTGGGACCCCCGGGGGTGAGCAGTTCTTC
.,TRBV5-4,once,TRBJ1-3,CASSRGSSGNTIYF,TGTGCCAGCAGCCGGGGGAGCTCTGGAAACACCATATATTTT
TRBD1,TRBV27,.,TRBJ2-1,CASNPGQGARGEQFF,TGTGCCAGCAATCCCGGACAGGGGGCGCGGGGTGAGCAGTTCTTC
TRBD1,TRBV11-2,.,TRBJ1-4,CASSPVGTVGSEKLFF,TGTGCCAGCAGCCCAGTGGGGACAGTCGGGAGTGAAAAACTGTTTTTT
TRBD2,TRBV29-1,.,TRBJ2-1,CSGEIVGRVNEQFF,TGCAGCGGGGAGATAGTCGGGAGGGTGAATGAGCAGTTCTTC
TRBD2,TRBV7-9,.,TRBJ2-1,CASTLAGGSDEQFF,TGTGCCAGCACGCTAGCGGGAGGGAGTGATGAGCAGTTCTTC
.,TRBV20-1,.,TRBJ2-2,CSASSGVNTGELFF,TGCAGTGCTAGTTCTGGAGTAAACACCGGGGAGCTGTTTTTT
.,TRBV19,.,TRBJ2-1,CASAQGKNSYNEQFF,TGTGCCAGTGCTCAGGGTAAGAACTCCTACAATGAGCAGTTCTTC
.,TRBV29-1,.,TRBJ2-2,CSVSLYLDGETGELFF,TGCAGCGTCTCATTATACCTGGATGGAGAGACCGGGGAGCTGTTTTTT
TRBD1,TRBV7-9,.,TRBJ1-3,CASSPGGIGNTIYF,TGTGCCAGCAGTCCAGGGGGGATTGGAAACACCATATATTTT
.,TRBV7-2,.,TRBJ2-1,CASSFENGLSGNEQFF,TGTGCCAGCAGCTTTGAGAATGGACTATCAGGCAATGAGCAGTTCTTC
.,TRBV18,.,TRBJ2-5,CASSRNGGRQETQYF,TGTGCCAGCTCACGGAACGGGGGGCGCCAAGAGACCCAGTACTTC
.,TRBV6-5,.,TRBJ1-1,CASSETRGLNTEAFF,TGTGCCAGCAGCGAGACCCGGGGTCTTAACACTGAAGCTTTCTTT
.,TRBV3-1/TRBV3-2,many,TRBJ1-1,CASSQGRGVVRNTEAFF,TGTGCCAGCAGCCAGGGTCGCGGGGTTGTCAGGAACACTGAAGCTTTCTTT
TRBD1,TRBV19,.,TRBJ1-6,CASSAFGTGNSPLHF,TGTGCCAGTAGTGCCTTTGGGACAGGGAATTCACCCCTCCACTTT
TRBD1,TRBV29-1,.,TRBJ2-1,CSVEDMGTGLDEQFF,TGCAGCGTTGAAGATATGGGGACAGGTCTCGATGAGCAGTTCTTC
TRBD2,TRBV2,.,TRBJ2-3,CASSPGLAATDTQYF,TGTGCCAGCAGTCCCGGACTAGCGGCCACAGATACGCAGTATTTT
TRBD2,TRBV19,.,TRBJ2-1,CASSMGLAGKTYSEQFF,TGTGCCAGTAGTATGGGACTAGCGGGGAAGACCTACAGTGAGCAGTTCTTC
TRBD1,TRBV6-5,.,TRBJ2-3,CASRTQGARTDTQYF,TGTGCCAGCAGGACACAGGGGGCGCGGACAGATACGCAGTATTTT
TRBD2,TRBV5-1,.,TRBJ2-5,CASSGLAGGQETQYF,TGCGCCAGCAGTGGACTAGCGGGGGGACAAGAGACCCAGTACTTC
.,TRBV18,.,TRBJ1-1,CASSSNARATEAFF,TGTGCCAGCTCATCCAATGCGAGGGCTACTGAAGCTTTCTTT
TRBD1,TRBV6-6,.,TRBJ2-1,CASSRDSYNEQFF,TGTGCCAGCAGTCGGGACAGCTACAATGAGCAGTTCTTC
.,TRBV7-8,few,TRBJ2-7,CASSLVRLGEQYF,TGTGCCAGCAGCTTAGTTCGTCTCGGCGAGCAGTACTTC
.,TRBV11-2,.,TRBJ1-1,CASSLTGLTEAFF,TGTGCCAGCAGCTTAACCGGACTCACTGAAGCTTTCTTT
TRBD2,TRBV24-1,.,TRBJ2-3,CATSGRGGGPVPDTQYF,TGTGCCACCAGCGGGCGGGGGGGAGGCCCGGTTCCAGATACGCAGTATTTT
.,TRBV14,.,TRBJ2-1,CASYRGGAGNEQFF,TGTGCCAGCTACCGTGGGGGAGCGGGCAATGAGCAGTTCTTC
TRBD1,TRBV18,.,TRBJ2-3,CASSTGGAGKDTQYF,TGTGCCAGCTCGACAGGGGGCGCAGGGAAAGATACGCAGTATTTT
.,TRBV11-3,.,TRBJ1-6,CASSSTVSSPLHF,TGTGCCAGCAGCTCCACAGTTAGTTCACCCCTCCACTTT
.,TRBV21-1,.,TRBJ2-5,CASALRGQETQYF,TGTGCCAGCGCCTTAAGGGGACAAGAGACCCAGTACTTC
TRBD1,TRBV18,.,TRBJ1-4,CASSRDRGNEKLFF,TGTGCCAGCTCACGGGACAGGGGAAATGAAAAACTGTTTTTT
TRBD2,TRBV7-2,.,TRBJ2-7,CASSLAPLGIREGYEQYF,TGTGCCAGCAGCTTAGCCCCCCTTGGTATAAGGGAGGGCTACGAGCAGTACTTC
.,TRBV28,.,TRBJ2-7,CASSTGMSSYEQYF,TGTGCCAGCAGTACCGGGATGAGCTCCTACGAGCAGTACTTC
TRBD2,TRBV7-2,.,TRBJ2-1,CASSLWTSGSYNEQFF,TGTGCCAGCAGCCTTTGGACTAGCGGTTCCTACAATGAGCAGTTCTTC
TRBD2,TRBV27,.,TRBJ2-3,CASSSTLAETTDTQYF,TGTGCCAGCAGTTCCACACTAGCGGAGACCACAGATACGCAGTATTTT
.,TRBV6-1,.,TRBJ1-1,CASSEATKGAEAFF,TGTGCCAGCAGTGAAGCGACCAAGGGAGCTGAAGCTTTCTTT
TRBD1,TRBV12-5,.,TRBJ2-6,CASGSPGQGAGGANVLTF,TGTGCTAGTGGTTCGCCGGGACAGGGGGCGGGAGGGGCCAACGTCCTGACTTTC
TRBD1,TRBV7-2,.,TRBJ1-6,CASSGQGRPNSPLHF,TGTGCCAGCAGTGGACAGGGACGACCCAATTCACCCCTCCACTTT
.,TRBV18,.,TRBJ1-1,CASSLHRGENMNTEAFF,TGTGCCAGCTCACTTCACCGGGGGGAGAACATGAACACTGAAGCTTTCTTT
.,TRBV7-9,.,TRBJ2-5,CASSLAMQETQYF,TGTGCCAGCAGCTTAGCCATGCAAGAGACCCAGTACTTC
.,TRBV21-1,.,TRBJ2-3,CASTNGAGGLVVDTQYF,TGTGCCAGCACTAATGGGGCGGGAGGTTTAGTCGTAGATACGCAGTATTTT
TRBD2,TRBV12-3/TRBV12-4,.,TRBJ2-5,CASKGEGETQYF,TGTGCCAGCAAAGGGGAGGGGGAGACCCAGTACTTC
TRBD2,TRBV7-9,.,TRBJ2-7,CASSSTSGRAYEQYF,TGTGCCAGCAGCTCGACTAGCGGGAGGGCCTACGAGCAGTACTTC
TRBD2,TRBV5-1,.,TRBJ2-3,CASSLPGLADTQYF,TGCGCCAGCAGCCTGCCGGGACTAGCAGATACGCAGTATTTT
.,TRBV7-8,.,TRBJ2-4,CASSLVILGGHQYF,TGTGCCAGCAGCTTAGTAATTTTGGGGGGGCATCAGTACTTC
TRBD1,TRBV19,.,TRBJ1-2,CASSPGTGANYGYTF,TGTGCCAGTAGTCCGGGGACAGGAGCGAACTATGGCTACACCTTC
.,TRBV30,once,TRBJ2-5,CAWQGAQETQYF,TGTGCCTGGCAGGGTGCCCAAGAGACCCAGTACTTC
TRBD1,TRBV30,once,TRBJ2-1,CAWASGQGDHEQFF,TGTGCCTGGGCCTCGGGACAGGGAGACCATGAGCAGTTCTTC
TRBD1,TRBV19,.,TRBJ1-2,CASSRTGESGYTF,TGTGCCAGTAGTAGAACAGGGGAAAGTGGCTACACCTTC
.,TRBV19,.,TRBJ2-3,CASSMVGASTDTQYF,TGTGCCAGTAGTATGGTAGGAGCTAGCACAGATACGCAGTATTTT
.,TRBV27,.,TRBJ1-1,CASSSRRDGNTEAFF,TGTGCCAGCAGTTCCAGGAGGGATGGGAACACTGAAGCTTTCTTT
.,TRBV7-2,few,TRBJ1-5,CASNNPGGGQPQHF,TGTGCCAGCAACAACCCGGGGGGCGGACAGCCCCAGCATTTT